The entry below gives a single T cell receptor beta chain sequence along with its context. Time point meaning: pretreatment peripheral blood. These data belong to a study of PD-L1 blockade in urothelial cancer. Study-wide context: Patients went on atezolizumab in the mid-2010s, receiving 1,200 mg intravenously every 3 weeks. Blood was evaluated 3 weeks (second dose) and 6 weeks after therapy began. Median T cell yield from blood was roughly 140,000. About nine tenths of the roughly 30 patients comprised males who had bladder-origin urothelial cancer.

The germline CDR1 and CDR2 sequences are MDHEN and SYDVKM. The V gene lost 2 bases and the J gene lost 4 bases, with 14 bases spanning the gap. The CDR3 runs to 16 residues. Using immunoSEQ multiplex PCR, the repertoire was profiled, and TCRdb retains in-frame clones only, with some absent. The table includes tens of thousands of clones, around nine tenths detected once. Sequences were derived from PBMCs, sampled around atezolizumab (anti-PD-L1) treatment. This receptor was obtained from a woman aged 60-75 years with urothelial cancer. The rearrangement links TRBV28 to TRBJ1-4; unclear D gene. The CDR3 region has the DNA TGTGCCAGCAGTTTAGTCTTTTCAGGCGATAATGAAAAACTGTTTTTT. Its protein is CASSLVFSGDNEKLFF.